Below are 17 T cell receptor beta chains sequenced from a single sample in a study of blood T cell repertoires in COVID-19. Generated by immunoSEQ multiplex PCR, the TCRdb table keeps only in-frame clones and is missing some. The sample includes 150,000 to 190,000 clones, about 88% of them seen just once. The sample consisted of peripheral blood. These receptor sequences come from a woman aged 55-70 years with COVID-19, enrolled during active disease.

The rearrangement links TRBV6-1 to TRBJ1-1, with D unclear. CDR3 length: 12 amino acids. Trimming left V 0 bases short and J 9 bases short, with 8 bases between. Germline CDR1 reads MNHNS; CDR2 reads SASEGT. The CDR3 DNA follows: TGTGCCAGCAGTGAAGCGACACTGAAAGCTTTCTTT. As protein: CASSEATLKAFF.

The chain links TRBV29-1 to TRBJ2-3, with no clear D. The CDR3 sequence is 11 residues long. Trimming took 7 bases from V and 6 from J, leaving 11 bases between them. Per germline, CDR1 SQVTM and CDR2 ANQGSEA. The CDR3 reads CSAPTGDTQYF. CDR3 nucleotides: TGCAGCGCCCCTACCGGTGATACGCAGTATTTT.

V gene TRBV5-1 combines with J gene TRBJ1-3, with D possibly TRBD1 on 5 matching bases. Germline loops: CDR1 SGHRS, CDR2 YFSETQ. V was shortened by 4 bases and J by 0 bases, with 11 bases between the two germline ends. CDR3 length: 15 residues. CDR3 DNA sequence: TGCGCCAGCAGCCAGGGCCACACCTCTGGAAACACCATATATTTT. Translating it yields CASSQGHTSGNTIYF.

This chain joins TRBV5-1 and TRBJ2-2; 8 nucleotides align to TRBD2. The V gene end was trimmed by 4 bases and the J gene end by 6 bases; junction bases not matched to a gene: 8. The CDR3 is 15 residues long. CDR1 and CDR2 from the germline V gene are SGHRS and YFSETQ. The CDR3 spells CASSPGAAGAGELFF. CDR3 DNA: TGCGCCAGCAGCCCCGGAGCAGCGGGAGCCGGGGAGCTGTTTTTT.

V and J are TRBV19 and TRBJ1-2; 10 nucleotides line up with TRBD1. The J segment lost 3 bases and the V segment lost 4 bases, leaving 14 bases of the junction unmatched. CDR3 size: 18 residues. CDR1 is LNHDA, CDR2 SQIVND, per germline (reference sequence). CDR3 residues: CASSRVSTGGPRDYGYTF. Written as DNA, the CDR3 is TGTGCCAGTAGTAGGGTCTCGACAGGGGGCCCTCGGGACTATGGCTACACCTTC.

The rearrangement uses TRBV9 and TRBJ1-5; no firm D call. The CDR3 length is 15 residues. The V end was cut by 4 bases, the J end by 10 bases, with 21 bases between. The germline V gene encodes CDR1 SGDLS and CDR2 YYNGEE. The DNA for the CDR3 is TGTGCCAGCAGCCCTGATTTTATGATCAAGACACCCCAGCATTTT. It encodes CASSPDFMIKTPQHF.

This chain joins TRBV3-1 (or the pseudogene TRBV3-2) and TRBJ1-3, with unresolved D. Trimming pared 6 bases from V and 2 bases from J, leaving 8 bases between. CDR1 and CDR2 from the germline V gene are LGHDT and YNNKEL (reference sequence). The length of the CDR3 is 13 residues. CDR3 sequence: CASSPTAGNTIYF. The CDR3, as DNA: TGTGCCAGCAGTCCTACAGCTGGAAACACCATATATTTT.

The chain carries TRBV2 and TRBJ2-1; 9 nucleotides agree with TRBD2. Per the germline V gene, CDR1 is SNHLY and CDR2 is FYNNEI. J lost 6 bases, V lost 3 bases, and 9 bases had no gene match. The CDR3 spans 16 residues. The CDR3 loop is CASSDRLAGTLNEQFF. The CDR3 DNA sequence: TGTGCCAGCAGTGATCGGCTAGCGGGGACCCTCAATGAGCAGTTCTTC. Based on the CDR3 plus reference TRBV2 and TRBJ2-1, the full variable domain is EPEVTQTPSHQVTQMGQEVILRCVPISNHLYFYWYRQILGQKVEFLVSFYNNEISEKSEIFDDQFSVERPDGSNFTLKIRSTKLEDSAMYFCASSDRLAGTLNEQFFGPGTRLTVL.

This clone has a handful of counts. This rearrangement joins TRBV15 to TRBJ1-4; 7 bases agree with TRBD1. With V trimmed by 0 bases and J by 7 bases, 5 bases remained unmatched. The CDR3 is 15 residues long. Germline-derived CDR1 and CDR2 are LNHNV and YYDKDF (reference sequence). In DNA form, the CDR3 reads TGTGCCACCAGCAGAGAACAGGGGAATGCTGAAAAACTGTTTTTT. It is translated as CATSREQGNAEKLFF.

The rearrangement joins TRBV11-1 to TRBJ2-7; D possibly corresponds to TRBD1 (6 bases). CDR3 length: 15 amino acids. Trimming took off 5 bases at V and 1 base at J, with 15 bases between the two ends. The V gene's germline CDR1 is SGHAT and CDR2 FQDESV (reference sequence). Written as DNA, the CDR3 is TGTGCCAGCAGCGCGGACAGATTCCTATCCTACGAGCAGTACGTC. It yields the protein CASSADRFLSYEQYV.

The CDR3 reads CASSVVVGLGMNTGELFF. The CDR3 DNA reads TGTGCCAGCAGCGTAGTTGTGGGACTAGGGATGAACACCGGGGAGCTGTTTTTT. The chain uses TRBV9 and TRBJ2-2; TRBD2 matches 8 bases. The V gene end was trimmed by 0 bases and the J gene end by 1 base; junction bases not matched to a gene: 8. Per the germline V gene, CDR1 is SGDLS and CDR2 is YYNGEE. The CDR3 spans 18 residues.

The table lists this clone with a count of one. CDR3 residues: CASSPPTRGSQETQYF. CDR3 coding DNA: TGTGCCAGCTCACCACCGACTCGCGGCAGCCAAGAGACCCAGTACTTC. This chain connects TRBV18 to TRBJ2-5; D is undetermined. Germline V gene sequence: CDR1 KGHSH, CDR2 LQKENI. V gave up 0 bases and J gave up 1 base, with 12 bases separating them. CDR3 length: 16 residues.

The chain joins TRBV6-5 to TRBJ2-7; D is possibly TRBD2 (6 bases). V lost 7 bases and J 4 bases, leaving 17 bases between the germline ends. CDR1 and CDR2 (germline): MNHEY, SVGAGI. The CDR3 sequence is 14 residues long. CDR3 sequence: CASTPGGRLYEQYV. CDR3 nucleotides: TGTGCCAGCACCCCCGGTGGGAGGCTATACGAGCAGTACGTC.

The genes are TRBV7-3 and TRBJ2-6, with D possibly matching TRBD1 (5 bases). This CDR3 region has 16 residues. In germline, CDR1 is SGHTA, CDR2 FQGTGA. V was shortened by 5 bases and J by 1 base, with 12 bases between the two germline ends. In DNA, the CDR3 is TGTGCCAGCAGCCTTCTAGGGGCTTCTGGGGCCAACGTCCTGACTTTC. Amino acid sequence: CASSLLGASGANVLTF.

The chain is built from TRBV5-1 and TRBJ1-1; tentatively, D is TRBD1 (5 bases). The germline V gene encodes CDR1 SGHRS and CDR2 YFSETQ. CDR3 size: 13 residues. V shed 4 bases and J shed 5 bases, with 12 bases lying between them. CDR3 sequence reads: CASSPGVGTEAFF. The CDR3 DNA reads TGCGCCAGCAGCCCGGGGGTGGGGACTGAAGCTTTCTTT.

The chain has TRBV5-4 and TRBJ1-1; D not resolved. CDR1 SGHNT and CDR2 YYREEE come from the germline V gene (reference sequence). The CDR3 consists of 15 residues. Trimming shortened V by 5 bases and J by 0 bases, and 14 bases separated the two germline ends. The CDR3 protein is CASRGNGILNTEAFF. The CDR3 DNA sequence: TGTGCCAGCAGGGGGAACGGGATCTTGAACACTGAAGCTTTCTTT.

The chain links TRBV11-2 to TRBJ2-2; 7 bases match TRBD1. V was pared by 5 bases and J by 6 bases, with 6 bases of the junction left unmatched. This CDR3 has 14 amino acids. Germline CDR1 and CDR2: SGHAT and FQNNGV. Written as DNA, the CDR3 is TGTGCCAGCAGCAAACAGGGGATGGCCGGGGAGCTGTTTTTT. This sequence encodes CASSKQGMAGELFF.